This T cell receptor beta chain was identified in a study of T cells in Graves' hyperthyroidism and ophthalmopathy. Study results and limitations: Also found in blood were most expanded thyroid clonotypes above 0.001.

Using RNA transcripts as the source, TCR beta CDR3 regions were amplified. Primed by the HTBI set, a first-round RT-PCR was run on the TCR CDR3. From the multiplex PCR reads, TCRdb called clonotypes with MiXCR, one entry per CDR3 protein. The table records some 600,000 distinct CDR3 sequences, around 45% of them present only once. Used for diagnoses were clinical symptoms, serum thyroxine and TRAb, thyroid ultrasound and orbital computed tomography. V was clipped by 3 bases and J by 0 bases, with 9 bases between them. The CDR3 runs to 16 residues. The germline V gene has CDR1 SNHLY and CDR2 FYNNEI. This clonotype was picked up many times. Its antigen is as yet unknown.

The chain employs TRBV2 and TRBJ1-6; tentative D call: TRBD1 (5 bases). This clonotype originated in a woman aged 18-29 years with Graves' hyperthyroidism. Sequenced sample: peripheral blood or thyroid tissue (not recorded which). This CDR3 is CASSDGDSSYNSPLHF. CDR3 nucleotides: TGTGCCAGCAGTGACGGAGACAGCTCCTATAATTCACCCCTCCACTTT.